The 28 T cell receptor beta chains in this list originate from one sample, sequenced in a study of OX40 agonist ivuxolimab in advanced cancers. Sequenced by immunoSEQ multiplex PCR; TCRdb stores in-frame clones only, minus some. In the table there are about 60,000 clones, 75% to 95% of which are singletons. Sequenced material: CD4+ or CD8+ T cells sorted from blood, taken in a trial of the OX40 agonist ivuxolimab. The receptors were gathered from an adult with an advanced solid tumor such as melanoma, head and neck, liver or kidney cancer.

The chain has TRBV20-1 and TRBJ2-3; no firm D call. CDR3 length: 11 residues. CDR1 is DFQATT and CDR2 is SNEGSKA in the germline V gene (reference sequence). Trimming left V 1 base short and J 4 bases short, with 3 bases between. The CDR3, as DNA: TGCAGTGCTAGAGGCCCAGATACGCAGTATTTT. Its translation: CSARGPDTQYF.

The chain combines TRBV2 with TRBJ2-7; D is tentatively TRBD1 or TRBD2 (5 bases each). Germline assignment: CDR1 SNHLY and CDR2 FYNNEI. The CDR3 is 13 residues long. Trimming removed 4 bases from V and 1 base from J, with 8 bases in between. The CDR3 loop is CASSVEGSYEQYF. The CDR3 coding sequence is TGTGCCAGCAGTGTCGAGGGGTCCTACGAGCAGTACTTC.

V gene TRBV28 combines with J gene TRBJ1-1; D is unclear. The CDR3 runs 11 residues. Germline values: CDR1 MDHEN, CDR2 SYDVKM. Trimming shortened V by 7 bases and J by 11 bases, and 14 bases separated the two germline ends. CDR3 in amino acids: CASTLTGNAFF. CDR3 coding DNA: TGTGCCAGCACTCTAACGGGGAATGCTTTCTTT.

Here the CDR3 reads CASRTGSTDTQYF. For the CDR3, the DNA is TGCGCCAGCAGGACAGGTAGCACAGATACGCAGTATTTT. The V call is TRBV5-1, the J call TRBJ2-3; D possibly corresponds to TRBD1 (6 bases). CDR3 length: 13 amino acids. The V and J ends lost 5 bases and 0 bases respectively, with 7 bases between them. From germline, CDR1 is SGHRS and CDR2 YFSETQ.

The chain employs TRBV29-1 and TRBJ2-7; D is perhaps TRBD1 (6 bases). Germline V gives CDR1 SQVTM, CDR2 ANQGSEA. The germline V and J ends were trimmed by 3 bases and 4 bases, with 13 bases remaining between them. This CDR3 has 13 amino acids. DNA for the CDR3: TGCAGCGTTGACGGGCAGGGGACGTACGAGCAGTACTTC. This sequence encodes CSVDGQGTYEQYF.

V and J are TRBV6-1 and TRBJ2-1; 7 bases line up with TRBD1. This CDR3 is built from 15 residues. From germline, CDR1 is MNHNS and CDR2 SASEGT. J lost 5 bases, V lost 5 bases, and 9 bases had no gene match. The CDR3 sequence is CASSRGGQVNNEQFF. The CDR3 coding sequence is TGTGCCAGCAGTCGCGGTGGACAGGTCAACAATGAGCAGTTCTTC.

V usage is TRBV6-5 and J usage is TRBJ1-5; 9 bases align to TRBD1. This CDR3 has 15 residues. CDR1 is MNHEY and CDR2 is SVGAGI in the germline V gene. Trimming at V came to 6 bases and at J to 1 base, leaving 4 bases not matched to a gene. The CDR3 DNA reads TGTGCCAGCAGACCGGGACAGGGAAGCAATCAGCCCCAGCATTTT. Protein product: CASRPGQGSNQPQHF.

This clone appeared a few times. This CDR3 is CASSFGPTGSYEQYF. CDR3 DNA sequence: TGTGCCAGCAGCTTCGGGCCTACCGGCTCCTACGAGCAGTACTTC. The chain carries TRBV5-4 and TRBJ2-7, with D unclear. In germline, CDR1 is SGHNT, CDR2 YYREEE (reference sequence). The V end was cut by 2 bases, the J end by 0 bases, with 12 bases between. This CDR3 is 15 amino acids long.

The chain carries TRBV30 and TRBJ1-4; TRBD1 is a possible D gene (5 bases). The germline CDR1 and CDR2 sequences are GTSNPN and SVGIG (reference sequence). Trimming took off 2 bases at V and 4 bases at J, with 11 bases between the two ends. The CDR3 totals 14 residues. The DNA of the CDR3 is TGTGCCTGGAGTCCGGGACGGAATAATGAAAAACTGTTTTTT. Translation gives CAWSPGRNNEKLFF.

V and J are TRBV7-8 and TRBJ2-1, with a tentative D call TRBD1 (5 bases). The CDR3 is made up of 14 amino acids. With 1 base removed from V and 2 bases from J, the gap between germline ends came to 6 bases. Germline values: CDR1 SGHVS, CDR2 FQNEAQ. The CDR3: CASSLEDTYNEQFF. DNA for the CDR3: TGTGCCAGCAGCTTAGAGGACACCTACAATGAGCAGTTCTTC.

This chain links TRBV6-1 with TRBJ1-3; TRBD1 agrees at 7 bases. The germline V gene has CDR1 MNHNS and CDR2 SASEGT. The CDR3 consists of 13 residues. The ends lost 6 bases at V and 4 bases at J; junction bases unmatched: 3. The CDR3 here is CASRTGPGNTIYF. The DNA for the CDR3 is TGTGCCAGCAGGACAGGGCCAGGAAACACCATATATTTT.

In DNA, the CDR3 is TGTGCCTGGAGTGTAGGAGCGCGAGACCCCTACGAGCAGTACTTC. Protein product: CAWSVGARDPYEQYF. The chain employs TRBV30 and TRBJ2-7; D not resolved. The ends were cut back, 0 bases at V and 2 bases at J, with 14 bases in the middle. CDR3 length equals 15 residues. CDR1 GTSNPN and CDR2 SVGIG come from the germline V gene (reference sequence).

The rearrangement joins TRBV9 to TRBJ2-7; 10 nucleotides align to TRBD1. There are 13 residues in the CDR3. Germline loops: CDR1 SGDLS, CDR2 YYNGEE. V lost 4 bases, J lost 3 bases, and 1 base stayed unmatched. DNA for the CDR3: TGTGCCAGCAGCCGGACAGGGGGCTACGAGCAGTACTTC. Its protein product is CASSRTGGYEQYF.

The chain joins TRBV11-2 to TRBJ2-1; 9 nucleotides agree with TRBD2. Germline V CDR1 and CDR2: SGHAT, FQNNGV. Trimming at V came to 0 bases and at J to 7 bases, leaving 7 bases not matched to a gene. The CDR3 length is 16 residues. CDR3 coding DNA: TGTGCCAGCAGCTTAGACGTGCGGGAGGGCCGGAATGAGCAGTTCTTC. Translation: CASSLDVREGRNEQFF.

This chain uses TRBV6-6 with TRBJ1-1; D is undetermined. V lost 5 bases and J lost 1, with 5 bases in between. The germline gives CDR1 MNHNY, CDR2 SVGAGI (reference sequence). The length of the CDR3 is 12 residues. The CDR3 DNA reads TGTGCCAGCAGTCCGCCGAACACTGAAGCTTTCTTT. Amino acid sequence: CASSPPNTEAFF.

The gene calls are TRBV7-2 and TRBJ2-5, with no clear D. Germline V CDR1 and CDR2: SGHTA, FQGNSA. There are 13 residues in the CDR3. V was trimmed by 2 bases and J by 5 bases, leaving 9 bases between them. The CDR3: CASSLPSGETQYF. In DNA, the CDR3 is TGTGCCAGCAGCTTACCCTCCGGGGAGACCCAGTACTTC.

This clone was seen only once. This rearrangement joins TRBV30 to TRBJ2-7, with D perhaps assigned TRBD1 or TRBD2 (5 bases each). V dropped 1 base and J dropped 0 bases, with 13 bases sitting between them. The CDR3 runs to 15 residues. CDR1 GTSNPN and CDR2 SVGIG come from the germline V gene (reference sequence). The CDR3 region has the DNA TGTGCCTGGAGTGCAGCCGGGACGGGCTCCTACGAGCAGTACTTC. It codes for CAWSAAGTGSYEQYF.

The rearrangement uses TRBV6-5 and TRBJ1-3; no definite D call. Germline V gives CDR1 MNHEY, CDR2 SVGAGI. The CDR3 has 15 amino acids. V lost 0 bases and J 1 base, leaving 7 bases between the germline ends. CDR3 sequence: CASSYSKGSGNTIYF. Written as DNA, the CDR3 is TGTGCCAGCAGTTACTCGAAAGGGTCTGGAAACACCATATATTTT.

This CDR3 reads CASSQEGGGTDTQYF. The CDR3 DNA reads as TGCGCCAGCAGCCAAGAGGGGGGGGGCACAGATACGCAGTATTTT. The chain employs TRBV4-3 and TRBJ2-3; 7 positions match TRBD2. Germline lookup yields CDR1 LGHNA and CDR2 YSLEER. CDR3 length equals 15 residues. V lost 0 bases to trimming and J lost 1 base; unmatched junction nucleotides: 1.

The chain carries TRBV30 and TRBJ2-2, with D tentatively TRBD2 (5 bases). The CDR3 length is 12 residues. V shed 0 bases and J shed 6 bases, with 5 bases lying between them. Germline CDR1 reads GTSNPN; CDR2 reads SVGIG (reference sequence). This chain's CDR3 is CAWSVLAGELFF. For the CDR3, the DNA is TGTGCCTGGAGTGTACTAGCCGGGGAGCTGTTTTTT.

The gene calls are TRBV7-9 and TRBJ2-1; either TRBD1 or TRBD2 may supply D (5 bases each). Germline V gene lookup returns CDR1 SEHNR and CDR2 FQNEAQ (reference sequence). This CDR3 comprises 12 residues. Trimming cost V 4 bases and J 12 bases, with 13 bases left between them. CDR3 in amino acids: CASSSIGAGQFF. The CDR3 DNA follows: TGTGCCAGCAGCTCTATAGGGGCGGGGCAGTTCTTC.

The genes are TRBV9 and TRBJ2-2; TRBD2 agrees at 11 bases. This CDR3 is built from 23 residues. Germline V CDR1 and CDR2: SGDLS, YYNGEE. V was clipped by 0 bases and J by 5 bases; unmatched bases: 24. DNA for the CDR3: TGTGCCAGCAGCGTAGCTCCGGGGAGGGGGACTAGCGGTCAACCCGGCGGGACCGGGGAGCTGTTTTTT. This encodes CASSVAPGRGTSGQPGGTGELFF. The whole variable domain, filled in from reference TRBV9 and TRBJ2-2, reads DSGVTQTPKHLITATGQRVTLRCSPRSGDLSVYWYQQSLDQGLQFLIQYYNGEERAKGNILERFSAQQFPDLHSELNLSSLELGDSALYFCASSVAPGRGTSGQPGGTGELFFGEGSRLTVL.

V usage is TRBV10-3 and J usage is TRBJ2-5; 7 bases are a match to TRBD2. CDR1 and CDR2 (germline): ENHRY, SYGVKD. The CDR3 spans 14 residues. J lost 2 bases, V lost 6 bases, and 6 bases had no gene match. CDR3 protein: CAIRSSGEQETQYF. For the CDR3, the DNA is TGTGCCATCAGGTCTAGCGGAGAGCAAGAGACCCAGTACTTC.

Notes on this clone: The same CDR3 is also encoded by other DNA sequences in this sample. The chain combines TRBV27 with TRBJ1-1; D perhaps matches TRBD1 (5 bases). The CDR3 is made up of 13 amino acids. Looked up from germline, CDR1 is MNHEY and CDR2 is SMNVEV (reference sequence). Trimming removed 2 bases from V and 3 bases from J, with 7 bases in between. CDR3 coding DNA: TGTGCCAGCAGTTTACGGGGGGACACTGAAGCTTTCTTT. This gives the protein CASSLRGDTEAFF.

The CDR3 reads CASSFNPRSYGNTIYF. DNA of the CDR3: TGTGCCAGCAGTTTTAATCCCCGGTCCTATGGAAACACCATATATTTT. The rearrangement joins TRBV28 to TRBJ1-3; no reliable D call. CDR3 length: 16 amino acids. Per germline, CDR1 MDHEN and CDR2 SYDVKM. V gave up 3 bases and J gave up 3 bases, with 15 bases separating them.

This clone was recorded only once. The CDR3 protein is CASSFSGWETQYF. CDR3 nucleotides: TGTGCCAGCAGCTTCTCGGGCTGGGAGACCCAGTACTTC. The J gene is TRBJ2-5, the V gene TRBV7-2; D remains ambiguous. Germline V lookup: CDR1 SGHTA, CDR2 FQGNSA. CDR3 length: 13 amino acids. The ends were cut back, 3 bases at V and 5 bases at J, with 10 bases in the middle. Filled out from reference TRBV7-2 and TRBJ2-5, the complete variable domain reads GAGVSQSPSNKVTEKGKDVELRCDPISGHTALYWYRQSLGQGLEFLIYFQGNSAPDKSGLPSDRFSAERTGGSVSTLTIQRTQQEDSAVYLCASSFSGWETQYFGPGTRLLVL.

The V and J genes are TRBV5-4 and TRBJ2-1; D might be TRBD1 or TRBD2, each matching 5 bases. Germline V gives CDR1 SGHNT, CDR2 YYREEE (reference sequence). V lost 2 bases and J 2 bases, leaving 8 bases between the germline ends. CDR3 length: 14 amino acids. CDR3 region: CASSFRDPYNEQFF. DNA for the CDR3: TGTGCCAGCAGCTTCCGGGACCCCTACAATGAGCAGTTCTTC.

In this sample, this clone turned up a few times. J is TRBJ1-1 and V is TRBV30; the D is unclear. This CDR3 is 11 amino acids long. The germline gives CDR1 GTSNPN, CDR2 SVGIG (reference sequence). Trimming left V 8 bases short and J 4 bases short, with 11 bases between. The DNA of the CDR3 is TGTGCCCTAGCGGGGAGCACTGAAGCTTTCTTT. This sequence encodes CALAGSTEAFF.